One sample yielded the 23 T cell receptor beta chains listed below, sequenced in a study of OX40 agonist ivuxolimab in advanced cancers. TCRdb keeps only in-frame clones here, not all; method: immunoSEQ multiplex PCR. Altogether about 71,000 clones are present, around 90% being singletons, with the ten largest covering roughly 15%. Material: CD4+ or CD8+ T cells sorted from blood, obtained in a trial of the OX40 agonist ivuxolimab. These TCRs come from an adult with an advanced solid tumor such as melanoma, head and neck, liver or kidney cancer.

This sequence joins TRBV19 and TRBJ2-1; 8 bases are a match to TRBD2. V was clipped by 3 bases and J by 3 bases; unmatched bases: 4. The length of the CDR3 is 15 residues. Looked up from germline, CDR1 is LNHDA and CDR2 is SQIVND (reference sequence). CDR3: CASSIREGVYNEQFF. CDR3 DNA sequence: TGTGCCAGTAGTATTCGGGAGGGAGTCTACAATGAGCAGTTCTTC.

This clone came up a few times. The CDR3 bases are TGTGCCAGCAGCAGGACAGGGATGAACACTGAAGCTTTCTTT. Translated, it gives CASSRTGMNTEAFF. The J gene is TRBJ1-1, the V gene TRBV6-5, with 8 bases lining up with TRBD1. The CDR3 consists of 14 residues. Germline V gene lookup returns CDR1 MNHEY and CDR2 SVGAGI. V dropped 6 bases and J dropped 0; count of bases not matched to a gene: 3.

The rearrangement links TRBV27 to TRBJ1-2; 11 nucleotides line up with TRBD1. Germline CDR1 is MNHEY and CDR2 is SMNVEV (reference sequence). This CDR3 is 14 amino acids long. The junction had 3 bases not matched to a gene; V was cut back by 4 bases and J by 5 bases. CDR3 sequence: CASSWDRGYYGYTF. CDR3 coding DNA: TGTGCCAGCAGTTGGGACAGGGGGTATTATGGCTACACCTTC.

The rearrangement joins TRBV4-3 to TRBJ2-1; D possibly corresponds to TRBD2 (5 bases). The CDR3 sequence is 15 residues long. V gave up 0 bases and J gave up 6 bases, with 12 bases separating them. In germline, CDR1 is LGHNA, CDR2 YSLEER. CDR3 amino acids: CASSQDRGSLNEQFF. CDR3 bases: TGCGCCAGCAGCCAAGATCGGGGTAGTCTCAATGAGCAGTTCTTC.

The chain couples TRBV4-2 to TRBJ2-7; D tentatively fits TRBD1 or TRBD2 (5 bases each). The CDR3 contains 15 residues. In germline, CDR1 is LGHNA, CDR2 YNFKEQ. Trimming shortened V by 0 bases and J by 0 bases, and 9 bases separated the two germline ends. The CDR3 DNA reads TGTGCCAGCAGCCAAGATATTGGGACCTCCTACGAGCAGTACTTC. Translating gives CASSQDIGTSYEQYF.

This chain uses TRBV28 with TRBJ2-2; 9 bases are shared with TRBD2. J was trimmed by 0 bases and V by 6 bases; bases with no gene match: 11. Germline values: CDR1 MDHEN, CDR2 SYDVKM. The CDR3 runs to 18 residues. CDR3 region: CASRDLREGIANTGELFF. CDR3 nucleotides: TGTGCCAGCAGGGACTTGCGGGAGGGGATAGCGAACACCGGGGAGCTGTTTTTT.

The genes are TRBV2 and TRBJ2-2; D is undetermined. V lost 7 bases and J lost 0, with 12 bases in between. The germline CDR1 and CDR2 sequences are SNHLY and FYNNEI. The length of the CDR3 is 15 residues. CDR3 coding DNA: TGTGCCAGCAAGCACGGCTTCGCGAACACCGGGGAGCTGTTTTTT. This gives the protein CASKHGFANTGELFF.

This clone has only one observation. This chain uses TRBV9 with TRBJ1-2; 7 positions agree with TRBD1. CDR1 and CDR2 from the germline V gene are SGDLS and YYNGEE. The CDR3 spans 13 residues. J was trimmed by 5 bases and V by 3 bases; bases with no gene match: 4. The CDR3 here is CASSAGQHYGYTF. CDR3 sequence (DNA): TGTGCCAGCAGCGCGGGACAGCATTATGGCTACACCTTC.

The chain is built from TRBV28 and TRBJ1-5; TRBD1 matches at 8 bases. In germline, CDR1 is MDHEN, CDR2 SYDVKM. The V and J ends lost 5 bases and 4 bases, in that order; junction bases with no gene match: 10. The CDR3 totals 16 residues. CDR3: CASSAATGGRNQPQHF. The CDR3 region has the DNA TGTGCCAGCAGTGCGGCCACAGGGGGTCGAAATCAGCCCCAGCATTTT.

The chain recombines TRBV19 with TRBJ2-2; TRBD2 aligns across 10 bases. J was trimmed by 2 bases and V by 5 bases; bases with no gene match: 14. The CDR3 spans 19 residues. The V gene's germline CDR1 is LNHDA and CDR2 SQIVND (reference sequence). Here the CDR3 DNA reads TGTGCCAGTAGTTCGGACAGGCCCGGGACTAGCGCCAACACCGGGGAGCTGTTTTTT. Protein sequence: CASSSDRPGTSANTGELFF.

The V and J genes are TRBV28 and TRBJ1-5, with D possibly TRBD1 on 6 matching bases. Germline V gene sequence: CDR1 MDHEN, CDR2 SYDVKM. The CDR3 is 14 amino acids. The V gene lost 4 bases and the J gene lost 10 bases, with 17 bases spanning the gap. CDR3 in amino acids: CASSWPGTSSPQHF. CDR3 in DNA: TGTGCCAGCAGTTGGCCAGGGACATCCTCTCCCCAGCATTTT.

This sequence joins TRBV28 and TRBJ1-4, with D unresolved. This CDR3 comprises 14 residues. Germline V gives CDR1 MDHEN, CDR2 SYDVKM. The germline V and J ends were trimmed by 2 bases and 5 bases, with 9 bases remaining between them. In nucleotides, the CDR3 is TGTGCCAGCAGTTTACTGGCCAAAAATGAAAAACTGTTTTTT. Encoded protein: CASSLLAKNEKLFF.

The chain employs TRBV5-6 and TRBJ2-7; either TRBD1 or TRBD2 may fit D (5 bases each). The CDR3 totals 16 residues. Trimming left V 5 bases short and J 4 bases short, with 22 bases between. The germline V gene has CDR1 SGHDT and CDR2 YYEEEE. Written as DNA, the CDR3 is TGTGCCAGCAGTTACGAAGGACCCACGGGACCTTACGAGCAGTACTTC. This sequence encodes CASSYEGPTGPYEQYF. The variable domain in full, completed from reference TRBV5-6 and TRBJ2-7, reads DAGVTQSPTHLIKTRGQQVTLRCSPKSGHDTVSWYQQALGQGPQFIFQYYEEEERQRGNFPDRFSGHQFPNYSSELNVNALLLGDSALYLCASSYEGPTGPYEQYFGPGTRLTVT.

The genes are TRBV4-1 and TRBJ2-3, with D maybe TRBD1 (6 bases). V was trimmed by 1 base and J by 1 base, leaving 18 bases between them. Germline V gene lookup returns CDR1 MGHRA and CDR2 YSYEKL. The CDR3 length is 18 residues. DNA of the CDR3: TGCGCCAGCAGCCAAGCCCGGAGGAACAGGGAACGCACAGATACGCAGTATTTT. Its translation: CASSQARRNRERTDTQYF.

V usage is TRBV11-2 and J usage is TRBJ2-7; possible D gene TRBD2, 5 bases. Trimming took 1 base from V and 1 from J, leaving 14 bases between them. In germline, CDR1 is SGHAT, CDR2 FQNNGV. This CDR3 is 16 amino acids long. DNA of the CDR3: TGTGCCAGCAGCTTAGTTGGGCGGGCGGGTTCCTACGAGCAGTACTTC. Encoded protein: CASSLVGRAGSYEQYF.

This clone has more than one count but fewer than ten. The rearrangement links TRBV27 to TRBJ1-1; D is uncertain. The CDR3 spans 13 residues. The ends were cut back, 2 bases at V and 3 bases at J, with 7 bases in the middle. The germline CDR1 and CDR2 sequences are MNHEY and SMNVEV (reference sequence). The CDR3 DNA reads as TGTGCCAGCAGTTTACGGGCCTACACTGAAGCTTTCTTT. It specifies CASSLRAYTEAFF.

The chain employs TRBV7-2 and TRBJ2-5, with D maybe TRBD2 (6 bases). CDR3 length: 13 amino acids. Germline values: CDR1 SGHTA, CDR2 FQGNSA. The V and J ends lost 6 bases and 5 bases respectively, with 13 bases between them. The CDR3, as DNA: TGTGCCAGCAGGGCGACTAGTTGGGAGACCCAGTACTTC. This gives the protein CASRATSWETQYF.

The chain has TRBV5-1 and TRBJ2-3; 11 bases fit TRBD1. The junction had 3 bases not matched to a gene; V was cut back by 7 bases and J by 5 bases. The CDR3 is 13 residues long. Germline V CDR1 and CDR2: SGHRS, YFSETQ. CDR3 sequence: CASWTGGEDTQYF. The CDR3 bases are TGCGCCAGCTGGACAGGGGGCGAAGATACGCAGTATTTT.

The V gene is TRBV6-5, the J gene TRBJ1-1, with 7 nucleotides matching TRBD1. V was clipped by 5 bases and J by 5 bases; unmatched bases: 8. The CDR3 has 14 residues. Germline V gene sequence: CDR1 MNHEY, CDR2 SVGAGI. The CDR3 loop reads CASSTLTGKTEAFF. DNA of the CDR3: TGTGCCAGCAGTACCCTGACAGGGAAAACTGAAGCTTTCTTT.

V usage is TRBV28 and J usage is TRBJ1-5; possibly TRBD1 for D (6 bases). The CDR3 covers 14 residues. With 4 bases removed from V and 7 bases from J, the gap between germline ends came to 14 bases. Germline V gives CDR1 MDHEN, CDR2 SYDVKM. CDR3: CASSSVRGGQPQHF. CDR3 in DNA: TGTGCCAGCAGTTCCGTCAGGGGTGGACAGCCCCAGCATTTT.

V and J are TRBV29-1 and TRBJ2-1; D could derive from TRBD1 or TRBD2 (5 bases each). CDR1 and CDR2 (germline): SQVTM, ANQGSEA. V was clipped by 4 bases and J by 3 bases, with 16 bases between them. The CDR3 loop spans 15 amino acids. The CDR3 nucleotides are TGCAGCGTTGGCCACGGGACGGCCTTCTACAATGAGCAGTTCTTC. Translating it yields CSVGHGTAFYNEQFF.

The rearrangement uses TRBV9 and TRBJ2-1, with 13 nucleotides matching TRBD2. The germline gives CDR1 SGDLS, CDR2 YYNGEE. With 2 bases clipped from V and 10 bases from J, the junction kept 9 bases outside the gene matches. The CDR3 spans 16 residues. This CDR3 is CASSVGLAGDLGEQFF. The CDR3 DNA reads as TGTGCCAGCAGCGTCGGACTAGCGGGAGACTTGGGGGAGCAGTTCTTC.

The genes are TRBV25-1 and TRBJ2-2, with 7 bases that match TRBD2. Per germline, CDR1 MGHDK and CDR2 SYGVNS. With V trimmed by 3 bases and J by 7 bases, 2 bases remained unmatched. The CDR3 runs 13 residues. The CDR3 spells CASSDGGDGELFF. DNA for the CDR3: TGTGCCAGCAGTGATGGGGGGGACGGGGAGCTGTTTTTT.